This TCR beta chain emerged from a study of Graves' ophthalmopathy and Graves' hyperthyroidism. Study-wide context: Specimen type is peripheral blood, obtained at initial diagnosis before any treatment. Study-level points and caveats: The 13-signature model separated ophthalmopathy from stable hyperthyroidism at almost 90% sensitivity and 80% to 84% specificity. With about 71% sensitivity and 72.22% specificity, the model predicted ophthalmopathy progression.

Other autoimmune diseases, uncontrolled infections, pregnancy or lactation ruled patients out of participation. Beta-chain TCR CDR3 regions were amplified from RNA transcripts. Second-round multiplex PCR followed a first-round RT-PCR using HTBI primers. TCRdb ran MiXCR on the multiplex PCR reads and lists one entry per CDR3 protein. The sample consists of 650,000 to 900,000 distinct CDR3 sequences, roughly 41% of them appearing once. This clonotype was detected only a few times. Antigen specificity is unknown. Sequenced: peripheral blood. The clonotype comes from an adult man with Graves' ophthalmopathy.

CDR3 sequence: CASSGWDMNTEAFF. Here the CDR3 DNA reads TGTGCCAGCAGTGGGTGGGACATGAACACTGAAGCTTTCTTT. The V call is TRBV25-1, the J call TRBJ1-1, with D possibly being TRBD1 (6 bases). The CDR3 spans 14 residues. V was cut by 4 bases and J by 0 bases, with 9 bases left in between. The germline CDR1 and CDR2 sequences are MGHDK and SYGVNS.